This entry is about one TCR beta chain. Its binding antigen is unknown. Per-base quality was not reported, and no clone a single base away is much larger than it. These data belong to a study of blood T cells in healthy people across ages (dated by TCRdb to between 2014 and 2016). Describing the broader study: In model experiments, template switching captured roughly one uniquely barcoded TCR beta cDNA molecule for every two T cells. Four age groups were formed from the donors: young (average approximately 15 years), middle-aged (around 41), aged (roughly 59) and long-lived (around 82). For two donors (one aged 18 to 30 and one aged 80 or older), the study analyzed two additional independent replicas of 1 million unique cDNA reads from the same blood draw. To avoid experimental bias, donors of different ages were spread randomly across the sequencing lanes. Age-related changes in TCR beta repertoire diversity were measured in the study by deep sequencing normalized with unique cDNA molecular identifiers.

To prepare the library, 5' RACE was applied. The data were produced on an Illumina HiSeq 2500. The second PCR ran for roughly 6 to 11 cycles and used a J-beta primer mix along with a sample-barcoded 5' primer. A template-switch 5' adaptor carrying 12 random nucleotides introduced a unique molecular identifier onto each TCR beta cDNA molecule. Each sample yielded at least 2.5 million CDR3-containing paired-end reads. First-strand cDNA synthesis was performed from all RNA using the Mint cDNA synthesis kit, with priming by a TRBC-specific oligonucleotide. Following uracil-DNA glycosylase treatment, a first 18-cycle PCR with universal primers M1SS and BC2_uni_R was performed on all cDNA. The paper's processing steps were these. Each sample was normalized by randomly selecting 1 million high-quality reads, each carrying a distinct molecular identifier. Instead of being binned into consensus sequences, reads that shared molecular identifiers were thrown out. MiTCR, set to a Q25 quality threshold and the strictest error-elimination algorithm, was used for CDR3 identification, clonotype clustering and error correction. A nonparametric unseen species model with Euler transformation was used to estimate lower-bound total TCR beta diversity. TCRdb reanalyzed the raw reads on its own, using fastp at Q25 for trimming and MiXCR for clone calling, and kept in-frame beta chains. Every entry covers one CDR3 protein and lists the most common genes and DNA from its rows. The V and J calls and clone size are TCRdb's, not the authors'. This sample lists 850,000 to 1,000,000 distinct CDR3 sequences; about 44% were detected once. Of the sample, around an eighth is held by the ten largest clones.

The approximately 39 donors, aged 6 to 90 years, were systemically healthy Caucasian individuals from Russia. Around 10 milliliters of peripheral blood were collected from each donor into EDTA-treated Vacutainer tubes. PBMCs were isolated by Ficoll-Paque density-gradient centrifugation, with at least 6 million obtained per sample. Total RNA was extracted from PBMCs with Trizol reagent, with at least 5 micrograms obtained per sample. For every donor, flow cytometry on a PBMC aliquot measured the percentage of naive CD45RAhigh/CD27high T cells. Broader findings and caveats from the paper: A strong correlation was found between observed TCR beta diversity and the percentage of naive T cells measured by flow cytometry. Because the CMV infection status of the donors was unknown, age-related changes in expanded clonotypes may potentially have been confounded. Total diversity estimates from one million sequenced T cells were considered lower bounds and underestimates. Bulk unsorted PBMC profiling prevented conclusive comparison of naive and antigen-experienced compartments. Compared with the aged group, the long-lived group had more naive CD4+ T cells, fewer expanded clones and increased TCR diversity, suggesting age selection. Observed TCR beta diversity per million T cells fell roughly linearly with age, and a significant reduction was already apparent by age roughly 40.

The receptor was isolated from a man younger than 40 in good health. Material: blood.

CDR3 protein: CATHPRADNYGYTF. The DNA sequence is TGTGCCACCCACCCGAGGGCAGATAACTATGGCTACACCTTC. The chain uses TRBV2 and TRBJ1-2, with the D segment identity uncertain. The CDR3 runs 14 residues from the cysteine to the phenylalanine. Only the CDR3 DNA is retained, 42 bases long and in frame from the first base. V loses 10 bases, J loses 1 base, and the germline ends lie 16 bases apart. CDR1 and CDR2 are drawn from the germline V gene: SNHLY, FYNNEI.